Following are 32 T cell receptor beta chains from one sample sequenced in a study of T cells in localized non-small cell lung cancer. Produced via immunoSEQ multiplex PCR; TCRdb's table is partial and in-frame only. The profile shows about 2,800 clones, under 40% of them singletons. Sequenced material: normal lung tissue next to the tumor, taken before any cancer treatment. The receptors were gathered from a man aged 40 to 75 with stage I lung adenocarcinoma.

This rearrangement joins TRBV19 to TRBJ2-1; 8 nucleotides match TRBD2. CDR3 size: 17 residues. Unmatched junction bases numbered 9, after V lost 5 bases and J lost 0 bases. Per the germline V gene, CDR1 is LNHDA and CDR2 is SQIVND (reference sequence). CDR3 region: CASSWGVAGSSYNEQFF. The CDR3 DNA is TGTGCCAGTAGTTGGGGAGTAGCGGGGAGCTCCTACAATGAGCAGTTCTTC.

The chain has TRBV19 and TRBJ1-2, with D possibly TRBD1 on 5 matching bases. V was cut by 4 bases and J by 6 bases, with 15 bases left in between. CDR1 LNHDA and CDR2 SQIVND come from the germline V gene (reference sequence). The CDR3 sequence is 14 residues long. This chain's CDR3 is CASSTLGLLNGYTF. CDR3 nucleotide sequence: TGTGCCAGTAGTACCCTGGGACTTTTAAATGGCTACACCTTC. Drawing the rest from reference TRBV19 and TRBJ1-2, the complete variable domain is DGGITQSPKYLFRKEGQNVTLSCEQNLNHDAMYWYRQDPGQGLRLIYYSQIVNDFQKGDIAEGYSVSREKKESFPLTVTSAQKNPTAFYLCASSTLGLLNGYTFGSGTRLTVV.

This clone was recorded a few times. The CDR3 spells CASRGTSGKGGGDEQYF. The CDR3 DNA follows: TGTGCCAGCAGGGGGACTAGCGGGAAAGGGGGAGGAGACGAGCAGTACTTC. This rearrangement joins TRBV6-8 to TRBJ2-7; TRBD2 agrees at 13 bases. Germline-derived CDR1 and CDR2 are MNHGY and SAAAGT. This CDR3 is 17 amino acids long. With V trimmed by 6 bases and J by 5 bases, 13 bases remained unmatched.

The V gene is TRBV28, the J gene TRBJ2-5, with TRBD1 matching over 9 bases. From germline, CDR1 is MDHEN and CDR2 SYDVKM. V was clipped by 6 bases and J by 6 bases; unmatched bases: 8. This CDR3 is 14 amino acids long. The chain's CDR3 is CASSVGQGLKTQYF. The CDR3 DNA sequence: TGTGCCAGCAGCGTCGGACAGGGGTTGAAGACCCAGTACTTC.

The V and J genes are TRBV19 and TRBJ1-5; D might be TRBD1 (5 bases). Germline assignment: CDR1 LNHDA and CDR2 SQIVND (reference sequence). The CDR3 length is 16 residues. V lost 4 bases and J lost 1, with 14 bases in between. The CDR3 nucleotides read TGTGCCAGTAGTAGCCTGAAGGGACCGAGCAATCAGCCCCAGCATTTT. It yields the protein CASSSLKGPSNQPQHF.

A few counts support this clone. J is TRBJ2-3 and V is TRBV11-3; D is ambiguous. CDR1 SGHNT and CDR2 YENEEA come from the germline V gene. Between the trimmed V and J ends, which lost 1 base and 2 bases, there was a span of 10 bases. The CDR3 extends over 15 amino acids. The CDR3 region is CASSLGRTNTDTQYF. CDR3 bases: TGTGCCAGCAGCTTAGGCAGGACGAACACAGATACGCAGTATTTT.

J is TRBJ2-7 and V is TRBV12-5; 7 nucleotides match TRBD2. Germline CDR1 reads LGHNT; CDR2 reads FRNRAP. J gave up 0 bases and V 3 bases, and 5 bases lay outside the gene matches. The CDR3 totals 15 residues. The CDR3 protein is CASGLYSGLSYEQYF. In nucleotides, the CDR3 is TGTGCTAGTGGTTTATATAGCGGGCTCTCCTACGAGCAGTACTTC.

Note on this clone: The junction does not match germline at one end; this may be a read error. The chain links TRBV28 to TRBJ2-5; no clear D. From germline, CDR1 is MDHEN and CDR2 SYDVKM. The CDR3 has 13 residues. The CDR3 nucleotides read TGTGCCAGCAGTTCAAGGTACCAAGGGACCCAGTACTTC. This translates into CASSSRYQGTQYF.

This clone appeared a few times. The rearrangement links TRBV9 to TRBJ2-7; TRBD1 matches at 7 bases. The V gene's germline CDR1 is SGDLS and CDR2 YYNGEE. The CDR3 runs 13 residues. The ends lost 5 bases at V and 9 bases at J; junction bases unmatched: 11. This CDR3 reads CASSWGTEAGQYF. The DNA for the CDR3 is TGTGCCAGCAGTTGGGGGACAGAGGCAGGGCAGTACTTC.

V and J are TRBV30 and TRBJ2-1; 8 bases are a match to TRBD2. Per the germline V gene, CDR1 is GTSNPN and CDR2 is SVGIG (reference sequence). Unmatched junction bases numbered 10, after V lost 2 bases and J lost 4 bases. The CDR3 is 16 residues long. The CDR3 is CAWSPTGGLGYNEQFF. CDR3 nucleotides: TGTGCCTGGAGTCCAACGGGGGGGCTGGGTTACAATGAGCAGTTCTTC.

This clone has just one count. V usage is TRBV6-8 and J usage is TRBJ2-3; D may be TRBD1 (6 bases). Germline assignment: CDR1 MNHGY and CDR2 SAAAGT. The CDR3 extends over 15 amino acids. The V end was cut by 10 bases, the J end by 0 bases, with 17 bases between. The CDR3 sequence is CAIKSDRSSTDTQYF. The CDR3 nucleotides are TGTGCCATCAAATCGGACAGATCCAGCACAGATACGCAGTATTTT.

This clone has a handful of counts. The gene calls are TRBV6-7 and TRBJ2-7; TRBD1 aligns across 11 bases. TRBV6-7 is marked as an open reading frame, function uncertain. The CDR3 covers 15 residues. After removal of 2 bases from V and 4 bases from J, the junction contained 4 bases not matched to a gene. The CDR3 spells CASSYRGTGGYEQYF. The CDR3 coding sequence is TGTGCCAGCAGTTACCGAGGGACAGGGGGGTACGAGCAGTACTTC.

The CDR3 is CASMGRQSAREYF. The CDR3 nucleotides read TGTGCCAGCATGGGGAGGCAGTCGGCTCGGGAGTACTTC. V usage is TRBV6-8 and J usage is TRBJ2-7; D might be TRBD2 (6 bases). The ends were cut back, 7 bases at V and 11 bases at J, with 21 bases in the middle. The length of the CDR3 is 13 residues. Germline CDR1 MNHGY, CDR2 SAAAGT.

The chain joins TRBV10-2 to TRBJ2-7; 9 bases fit TRBD1. Germline V gives CDR1 WSHSY, CDR2 SAAADI. J gave up 1 base and V 4 bases, and 2 bases lay outside the gene matches. The CDR3 has 14 residues. Here the CDR3 DNA reads TGCGCCAGCAGTGGGGACAGGGTGTCCTACGAGCAGTACTTC. Amino acids: CASSGDRVSYEQYF.

This clone was found a few times. The genes are TRBV6-8 and TRBJ1-1; weak D call: TRBD1 (6 bases). Germline values: CDR1 MNHGY, CDR2 SAAAGT. This CDR3 spans 14 amino acids. Trimming left V 7 bases short and J 1 base short, with 13 bases between. Here the CDR3 DNA reads TGTGCCAGCACTCTAGGACAGCCGAACACTGAAGCTTTCTTT. Amino acids: CASTLGQPNTEAFF.

This chain links TRBV18 with TRBJ2-1; a weak D match, TRBD1 (5 bases). The germline CDR1 and CDR2 sequences are KGHSH and LQKENI. The CDR3 totals 13 residues. Between the trimmed V and J ends, which lost 3 bases and 4 bases, there was a span of 7 bases. The CDR3 is CASSPGAYNEQFF. CDR3 nucleotide sequence: TGTGCCAGCTCACCTGGGGCGTACAATGAGCAGTTCTTC.

The table lists this clone with a few counts. The CDR3 reads CASSLIPGTGLYEQYF. The CDR3 DNA sequence: TGTGCCAGCAGCCTAATACCCGGGACAGGTCTTTACGAGCAGTACTTC. The J gene is TRBJ2-7, the V gene TRBV6-8; 8 bases match TRBD1. CDR1 is MNHGY, CDR2 SAAAGT, per germline. Losses at the gene ends were 6 bases for V and 4 bases for J; bases not matched to a gene: 14. This CDR3 region has 16 residues.

V gene TRBV11-3 combines with J gene TRBJ2-7; D may correspond to TRBD1 or TRBD2 (5 bases each). V lost 5 bases, J lost 1 base, and 27 bases lay in between. CDR1 is SGHNT and CDR2 is YENEEA in the germline V gene. The CDR3 extends over 19 amino acids. CDR3 DNA: TGTGCCAGCAGCGGGATCCGGGACCTCCTGACCCTGAGTTCCTACGAGCAGTACTTC. This sequence encodes CASSGIRDLLTLSSYEQYF.

This clone was observed a few times. CDR3 sequence (DNA): TGTGCCAGCAGTGAATATGAGGCGGAACAGGTGTATGGCTACACCTTC. Translated: CASSEYEAEQVYGYTF. The V and J genes are TRBV25-1 and TRBJ1-2; D is possibly TRBD1 (5 bases). Trimming shortened V by 0 bases and J by 5 bases, and 16 bases separated the two germline ends. Germline V gene lookup returns CDR1 MGHDK and CDR2 SYGVNS. CDR3 size: 16 residues.

In this sample, this clone turned up a few times. The chain couples TRBV9 to TRBJ2-2, with 10 bases matching TRBD2. CDR1 SGDLS and CDR2 YYNGEE come from the germline V gene. CDR3 size: 15 residues. Trimming took 3 bases from V and 7 from J; bases not matched to a gene: 6. The CDR3 coding sequence is TGTGCCAGCAGCGCAGGACTAGCGGTGATCGGGGAGCTGTTTTTT. It specifies CASSAGLAVIGELFF.

The V call is TRBV30, the J call TRBJ2-5, with 10 bases matching TRBD2. The length of the CDR3 is 17 residues. The V gene end was trimmed by 5 bases and the J gene end by 1 base; junction bases not matched to a gene: 13. Germline lookup yields CDR1 GTSNPN and CDR2 SVGIG (reference sequence). The CDR3 loop reads CAWSQGNLAGAQETQYF. In DNA form, the CDR3 reads TGTGCCTGGTCTCAGGGGAATCTAGCGGGGGCCCAAGAGACCCAGTACTTC.

The V gene is TRBV12-5, the J gene TRBJ2-3; 9 positions match TRBD2. The CDR3 contains 15 residues. The germline V gene encodes CDR1 LGHNT and CDR2 FRNRAP. This chain's CDR3 is CASPPTSGSTDTQYF. CDR3 in DNA: TGTGCCAGCCCACCTACTAGCGGGAGCACAGATACGCAGTATTTT.

This clone turned up a few times. This rearrangement joins TRBV15 to TRBJ2-1; 10 bases fit TRBD2. Germline CDR1 is LNHNV and CDR2 is YYDKDF (reference sequence). V lost 0 bases to trimming and J lost 7 bases; unmatched junction nucleotides: 3. The length of the CDR3 is 15 residues. The CDR3 reads CATSREAGGLNEQFF. For the CDR3, the DNA is TGTGCCACCAGCAGAGAAGCGGGAGGGCTAAATGAGCAGTTCTTC.

The chain carries TRBV15 and TRBJ2-3; perhaps TRBD1 as D (5 bases). Trimming cost V 0 bases and J 3 bases, with 7 bases left between them. The CDR3 has 14 amino acids. Germline lookup yields CDR1 LNHNV and CDR2 YYDKDF (reference sequence). DNA of the CDR3: TGTGCCACCAGCAGAGAAAAGGGGACAGATACGCAGTATTTT. It is translated as CATSREKGTDTQYF.

The chain carries TRBV14 and TRBJ1-1, with 8 bases lining up with TRBD1. V lost 3 bases to trimming and J lost 5 bases; unmatched junction nucleotides: 8. Germline-derived CDR1 and CDR2 are SGHDN and FVKESK. This CDR3 comprises 15 residues. Written as DNA, the CDR3 is TGTGCCAGCAGCCACTTCCGGACAGGGCTAACTGAAGCTTTCTTT. It specifies CASSHFRTGLTEAFF. The whole variable domain, remainder taken from reference TRBV14 and TRBJ1-1, is EAGVTQFPSHSVIEKGQTVTLRCDPISGHDNLYWYRRVMGKEIKFLLHFVKESKQDESGMPNNRFLAERTGGTYSTLKVQPAELEDSGVYFCASSHFRTGLTEAFFGQGTRLTVV.

This sequence joins TRBV6-7 and TRBJ2-5; D possibly corresponds to TRBD1 (5 bases). TRBV6-7 is classed as an ORF, of uncertain function. V shed 5 bases and J shed 4 bases, with 20 bases lying between them. CDR3 length: 16 residues. This chain's CDR3 is CASSEEVSQGRETQYF. Written as DNA, the CDR3 is TGTGCCAGCAGTGAAGAAGTTTCGCAGGGCCGAGAGACCCAGTACTTC.

J is TRBJ2-3 and V is TRBV18, with 7 positions matching TRBD1. V dropped 3 bases and J dropped 4; count of bases not matched to a gene: 13. The CDR3 runs 17 residues. From germline, CDR1 is KGHSH and CDR2 LQKENI. The CDR3 is CASSPRGPPAPPDTQYF. In DNA form, the CDR3 reads TGTGCCAGCTCACCTAGGGGGCCTCCAGCCCCCCCAGATACGCAGTATTTT.

This clone was counted a few times. The rearrangement joins TRBV30 to TRBJ1-3, with 8 nucleotides matching TRBD1. Germline V gene lookup returns CDR1 GTSNPN and CDR2 SVGIG (reference sequence). The CDR3 is 15 residues long. V shed 4 bases, J shed 3 bases, and the junction held 8 bases outside the gene matches. The CDR3 region is CAWKSRGPFGNTIYF. The CDR3 nucleotides are TGTGCCTGGAAGAGCAGGGGGCCTTTTGGAAACACCATATATTTT.

As concerns this clone: A junction boundary mismatches the germline segment, possibly from a read error. J is TRBJ2-1 and V is TRBV6-8, with 8 bases identical to TRBD1. Germline CDR1 is MNHGY and CDR2 is SAAAGT. The CDR3 has 15 amino acids. CDR3 sequence reads: CASSYDLWTGNGQFF. The CDR3 region has the DNA TGTGCCAGCAGTTATGACCTTTGGACAGGGAATGGGCAGTTCTTC.

The V and J genes are TRBV19 and TRBJ2-7, with 10 bases fitting TRBD2. The germline V gene encodes CDR1 LNHDA and CDR2 SQIVND (reference sequence). V dropped 5 bases and J dropped 1; count of bases not matched to a gene: 5. This CDR3 contains 15 residues. The CDR3 sequence: CASSLAGEGSYEQYF. Written as DNA, the CDR3 is TGTGCCAGTAGTCTAGCGGGAGAGGGATCCTACGAGCAGTACTTC.

This chain connects TRBV15 to TRBJ2-2; TRBD1 agrees at 7 bases. Germline CDR1 is LNHNV and CDR2 is YYDKDF (reference sequence). This CDR3 has 15 residues. After removal of 1 base from V and 3 bases from J, the junction contained 2 bases not matched to a gene. This chain's CDR3 is CATSRGTGDTGELFF. The CDR3 DNA is TGTGCCACCAGCAGAGGGACAGGAGACACCGGGGAGCTGTTTTTT.

The V call is TRBV14, the J call TRBJ1-1; D unclear. This CDR3 region has 13 residues. V lost 2 bases and J lost 5, with 9 bases in between. The germline V gene has CDR1 SGHDN and CDR2 FVKESK. The CDR3 spells CASSQSTRTEAFF. As DNA, the CDR3 is TGTGCCAGCAGCCAAAGTACGAGGACTGAAGCTTTCTTT.